This TCR beta chain was captured by sequencing in a study of molecular identifiers for immune sequencing clone quantification. Study-wide findings and caveats: Spiked Jurkat TCR RNA equivalent to one cell reportedly surfaced among approximately 1.1 million naive cells.

Between about 18,000 and 1,000,000 sorted cells, with 10%, 30% or 50% RNA, yielded naive CD8 libraries. In the sort, naive CD8 T cells were defined as CD8+CD4-CCR7+CD45RA+. A few counts support this clonotype. Its antigen remains unknown. This CDR3 contains 15 residues. Germline CDR1 is MGHRA and CDR2 is YSYEKL. The ends lost 1 base at V and 2 bases at J; junction bases unmatched: 4. In TCRdb, the PCR reads were re-called with MiXCR into one record per CDR3 protein. The table has about 60,000 distinct CDR3 sequences, about 20% seen once. Sequencing was carried out using naive CD8+ T cells from blood, with Jurkat cell RNA spiked in. Subset: FACS-sorted CD8+CD4-CCR7+CD45RA+ naive T cells. The clonotype was recovered from a human donor in good health. Some libraries in this study had Jurkat cell RNA spiked in. The chain couples TRBV4-1 to TRBJ2-5; 7 bases match TRBD2. CDR3 in amino acids: CASSQGRTRQETQYF. As DNA, the CDR3 is TGCGCCAGCAGCCAAGGAAGGACTAGACAAGAGACCCAGTACTTC.